These 18 T cell receptor beta chains share one sample of origin, sequenced in a study of molecular identifiers for immune sequencing clone quantification. TCRdb passed the PCR reads through MiXCR, listing each CDR3 protein once. The sample has about 640,000 distinct CDR3 sequences, 15% to 20% seen once. The sequenced material came from naive CD8+ T cells from blood, with Jurkat cell RNA spiked in. As for subset: FACS-sorted CD8+CD4-CCR7+CD45RA+ naive T cells. These receptors came from a human donor in good health. Some libraries in this study had Jurkat cell RNA spiked in.

This clonotype was observed at least ten times. The CDR3 nucleotides are TGCGCCAGCAGCCTGACTAGCGGCAGTGGAACCCAGTACTTC. Encoded protein: CASSLTSGSGTQYF. The chain carries TRBV4-1 and TRBJ2-5; 9 positions agree with TRBD2. With 4 bases clipped from V and 8 bases from J, the junction kept 8 bases outside the gene matches. The germline V gene has CDR1 MGHRA and CDR2 YSYEKL. The CDR3 extends over 14 amino acids.

This clonotype was counted ten times or more. CDR3 sequence reads: CSARDIRGPQASHYGYTF. The CDR3 coding sequence is TGCAGTGCTAGAGATATCAGGGGGCCACAGGCTTCCCACTATGGCTACACCTTC. The genes are TRBV20-1 and TRBJ1-2; the match to TRBD1 covers 8 bases. The J segment lost 3 bases and the V segment lost 0 bases, leaving 15 bases of the junction unmatched. In germline, CDR1 is DFQATT, CDR2 SNEGSKA (reference sequence). The CDR3 is 18 amino acids.

This clonotype was seen many times. This chain connects TRBV2 to TRBJ2-3; D is ambiguous. V was shortened by 2 bases and J by 4 bases, with 13 bases between the two germline ends. This CDR3 has 15 amino acids. The germline V gene encodes CDR1 SNHLY and CDR2 FYNNEI. The CDR3 region is CASSEKRLVADTQYF. In DNA form, the CDR3 reads TGTGCCAGCAGTGAAAAAAGGCTGGTCGCAGATACGCAGTATTTT.

In nucleotides, the CDR3 is TGTGCCAGCAGCCTTTGGAGGCTAGGGACCGTCCAGAGTGAGGCACTGTTTTTT. Translating it yields CASSLWRLGTVQSEALFF. The chain carries TRBV5-6 and TRBJ1-4; D might be TRBD1 (5 bases). Trimming left V 4 bases short and J 13 bases short, with 32 bases between. The CDR3 covers 18 residues. The germline V gene encodes CDR1 SGHDT and CDR2 YYEEEE.

Turning to this clonotype: This sequence may be a read error, since a much larger clone differs from it by one base. The final CDR3 position lacks the conserved phenylalanine or tryptophan, pointing to a likely read error. CDR3 nucleotide sequence: TGTGCCAGCAGGGAAAGCGGGACGGCAATCTATGGCTACACCCTC. It encodes CASRESGTAIYGYTL. The rearrangement joins TRBV5-6 to TRBJ1-2; possibly TRBD1 for D (5 bases). Germline V gene sequence: CDR1 SGHDT, CDR2 YYEEEE. V was trimmed by 5 bases and J by 4 bases, leaving 18 bases between them. CDR3 length: 15 amino acids.

This clonotype was seen a handful of times. The chain recombines TRBV19 with TRBJ1-2; D remains ambiguous. The CDR3 spans 12 residues. Germline values: CDR1 LNHDA, CDR2 SQIVND (reference sequence). The V end lost 5 bases, the J end lost 3 bases, and 7 bases lay between the germline ends. CDR3 residues: CASSPGDYGYTF. CDR3 bases: TGTGCCAGTAGTCCCGGGGACTATGGCTACACCTTC.

This clonotype was seen at least ten times. The chain recombines TRBV18 with TRBJ2-7; D may be TRBD1 (6 bases). This CDR3 region has 15 residues. Germline values: CDR1 KGHSH, CDR2 LQKENI. The V end was cut by 1 base, the J end by 2 bases, with 12 bases between. The CDR3 sequence is CASSPRAGAPYEQYF. The CDR3 DNA reads TGTGCCAGCTCACCACGGGCAGGGGCCCCCTACGAGCAGTACTTC.

This clonotype came up a few times. The chain employs TRBV24-1 and TRBJ2-1; D is ambiguous. This CDR3 contains 17 residues. Germline CDR1 is KGHDR and CDR2 is SFDVKD. V was trimmed by 4 bases and J by 0 bases, leaving 15 bases between them. This CDR3 reads CATSDPSPEGSYNEQFF. In nucleotides, the CDR3 is TGTGCCACCAGTGACCCGTCCCCCGAAGGCTCCTACAATGAGCAGTTCTTC.

This clonotype has ten or more counts. The gene calls are TRBV7-6 and TRBJ2-3; possibly TRBD2 for D (6 bases). Trimming left V 0 bases short and J 7 bases short, with 11 bases between. The CDR3 has 14 amino acids. The V gene's germline CDR1 is SGHVS and CDR2 FNYEAQ. The CDR3 spells CASSLAGGANTQYF. As DNA, the CDR3 is TGTGCCAGCAGCTTAGCAGGCGGGGCGAATACGCAGTATTTT. Filled out from reference TRBV7-6 and TRBJ2-3, the complete variable domain reads GAGVSQSPRYKVTKRGQDVALRCDPISGHVSLYWYRQALGQGPEFLTYFNYEAQQDKSGLPNDRFSAERPEGSISTLTIQRTEQRDSAMYRCASSLAGGANTQYFGPGTRLTVL.

The chain carries TRBV20-1 and TRBJ1-4; D remains ambiguous. The CDR3 is 16 amino acids. Trimming cost V 3 bases and J 5 bases, with 19 bases left between them. The V gene's germline CDR1 is DFQATT and CDR2 SNEGSKA (reference sequence). The CDR3 DNA is TGCAGTGCTAGGGATCACTTCCGGGCCTCGAATGAAAAACTGTTTTTT. Amino acid sequence: CSARDHFRASNEKLFF.

Regarding this clonotype: This may stem from a read error, because a much larger clone lies one nucleotide away. This CDR3 fails to terminate in the conserved phenylalanine or tryptophan, so it likely reflects a read error. This rearrangement joins TRBV9 to TRBJ1-2; 7 bases map to TRBD1. CDR3 length: 14 amino acids. Germline loops: CDR1 SGDLS, CDR2 YYNGEE. V gave up 4 bases and J gave up 4 bases; unmatched junction bases: 7. CDR3 nucleotides: TGTGCCAGCAGCAACACAGGGGCGAGCTATGGCTACACCATC. Protein product: CASSNTGASYGYTI.

At least ten counts were recorded for this clonotype. The V call is TRBV4-1, the J call TRBJ2-1; possible D gene TRBD1, 6 bases. The length of the CDR3 is 15 residues. Per germline, CDR1 MGHRA and CDR2 YSYEKL. V lost 4 bases and J lost 0, with 10 bases in between. CDR3 protein: CASSPWTASYNEQFF. The CDR3 DNA sequence: TGCGCCAGCAGCCCCTGGACAGCCTCCTACAATGAGCAGTTCTTC.

This clonotype was counted at least ten times. This chain connects TRBV19 to TRBJ2-7; D remains unclear. Germline CDR1 LNHDA, CDR2 SQIVND (reference sequence). This CDR3 is 14 amino acids long. Deletions cut 4 bases from V and 7 bases from J, with 17 bases between. The CDR3, as DNA: TGTGCCAGTAGTACCAGGACGGATCTTTGGGAGCAGTACTTC. The encoded protein is CASSTRTDLWEQYF.

This clonotype appeared many times. This sequence joins TRBV28 and TRBJ2-5; TRBD2 is a possible D gene (5 bases). The germline V gene encodes CDR1 MDHEN and CDR2 SYDVKM. This CDR3 is built from 14 residues. Trimming took off 6 bases at V and 5 bases at J, with 16 bases between the two ends. CDR3 in DNA: TGTGCCAGCAGAGCCGAGGGCCTGGATGAGACCCAGTACTTC. It codes for CASRAEGLDETQYF.

The sample holds many counts of this clonotype. The V call is TRBV3-1, the J call TRBJ2-5; D gene unclear. The germline V gene has CDR1 LGHDT and CDR2 YNNKEL (reference sequence). The V end lost 0 bases, the J end lost 3 bases, and 8 bases lay between the germline ends. This CDR3 contains 14 residues. CDR3 coding DNA: TGTGCCAGCAGCCAAGATGTGAGCGAAGAGACCCAGTACTTC. This translates into CASSQDVSEETQYF.

This clonotype came up many times. This chain connects TRBV7-9 to TRBJ2-3; D gene unclear. The V end lost 1 base, the J end lost 0 bases, and 11 bases lay between the germline ends. Germline CDR1 SEHNR, CDR2 FQNEAQ (reference sequence). The CDR3 loop spans 16 amino acids. CDR3 DNA: TGTGCCAGCAGCTTAGGAGTCTCGCGGAGCACAGATACGCAGTATTTT. Translated: CASSLGVSRSTDTQYF. The variable domain in full, completed from reference TRBV7-9 and TRBJ2-3, reads DTGVSQNPRHKITKRGQNVTFRCDPISEHNRLYWYRQTLGQGPEFLTYFQNEAQLEKSRLLSDRFSAERPKGSFSTLEIQRTEQGDSAMYLCASSLGVSRSTDTQYFGPGTRLTVL.

This clonotype was seen many times. The rearrangement joins TRBV29-1 to TRBJ2-1; the D is unclear. The CDR3 covers 10 residues. V lost 3 bases and J 7 bases, leaving 4 bases between the germline ends. Germline lookup yields CDR1 SQVTM and CDR2 ANQGSEA. In nucleotides, the CDR3 is TGCAGCGTTGAGGTGAATGAGCAGTTCTTC. As protein: CSVEVNEQFF.

This clonotype showed up many times. This chain uses TRBV2 with TRBJ2-3; D might be TRBD1 (5 bases). The germline V gene encodes CDR1 SNHLY and CDR2 FYNNEI. The CDR3 is 15 residues long. V was clipped by 7 bases and J by 2 bases, with 16 bases between them. CDR3 nucleotide sequence: TGTGCCAGCACCCCACCGACAGACCCCACAGATACGCAGTATTTT. Protein product: CASTPPTDPTDTQYF.